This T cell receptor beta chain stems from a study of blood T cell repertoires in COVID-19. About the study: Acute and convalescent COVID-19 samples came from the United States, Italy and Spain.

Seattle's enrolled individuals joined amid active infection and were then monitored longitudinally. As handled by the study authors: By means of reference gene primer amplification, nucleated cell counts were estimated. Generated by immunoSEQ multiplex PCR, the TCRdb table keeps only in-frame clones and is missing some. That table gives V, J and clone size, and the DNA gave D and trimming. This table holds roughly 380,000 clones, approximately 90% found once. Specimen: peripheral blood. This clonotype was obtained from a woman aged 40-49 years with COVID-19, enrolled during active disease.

In nucleotides, the CDR3 is TGTGCCAGCAGCCAAGGTTTTCGGAGGGGCGGAGAGACCCAGTACTTC. It encodes CASSQGFRRGGETQYF. This chain joins TRBV3-1 (or the pseudogene TRBV3-2) and TRBJ2-5; D may be TRBD2 (6 bases). In germline, CDR1 is LGHDT, CDR2 YNNKEL (reference sequence). The CDR3 length is 16 residues. V was pared by 1 base and J by 4 bases, with 16 bases between.